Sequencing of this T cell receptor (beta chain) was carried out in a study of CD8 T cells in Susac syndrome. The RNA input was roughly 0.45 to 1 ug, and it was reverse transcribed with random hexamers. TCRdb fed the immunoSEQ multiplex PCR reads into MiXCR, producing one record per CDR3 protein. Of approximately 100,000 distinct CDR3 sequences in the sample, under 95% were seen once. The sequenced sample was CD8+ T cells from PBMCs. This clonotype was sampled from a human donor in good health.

The CDR3 is CAWTDDSLYEQYF. DNA for the CDR3: TGTGCCTGGACGGACGACTCACTCTACGAGCAGTACTTC. The V gene is TRBV30, the J gene TRBJ2-7; D not resolved. V was trimmed by 4 bases and J by 3 bases, leaving 13 bases between them. Per the germline V gene, CDR1 is GTSNPN and CDR2 is SVGIG (reference sequence). The CDR3 is 13 amino acids.